A selection of T cell receptor beta chains follows, all from one sample in a study of T cells in Graves' hyperthyroidism and ophthalmopathy. MiXCR, run by TCRdb on the multiplex PCR reads, gives a single entry per CDR3 protein. The table lists about 480,000 distinct CDR3 sequences, approximately 22% of them singletons, with around 54% in the top ten. Sequenced material: blood. Every receptor here comes from a woman aged 70 to 79 with Graves' ophthalmopathy. The CDR3 runs from the conserved cysteine through the conserved F or W. The D gene is left open where the match is weak. Expanded clones are given a class, and other clones once, few, many or no size at all.

>few|-|TRBV12-3/TRBV12-4|TRBJ2-7
CASSFRLGGDGATGNEQYF
TGTGCCAGCAGTTTCCGCCTGGGGGGAGATGGGGCAACGGGCAACGAGCAGTACTTC
>-|-|TRBV4-1|TRBJ1-4
CASSQDRGRNEKLFF
TGCGCCAGCAGCCAAGATAGGGGCAGGAATGAAAAACTGTTTTTT
>once|-|TRBV6-5|TRBJ1-4
CASSYPQGSLTNEKLFF
TGTGCCAGCAGTTACCCACAGGGATCTCTAACTAATGAAAAACTGTTTTTT
>few|-|TRBV6-1|TRBJ1-5
CASSGVMGNQPQHF
TGTGCCAGCAGTGGAGTCATGGGCAATCAGCCCCAGCATTTT
>many|TRBD2|TRBV11-2|TRBJ2-7
CASSPQGLADHEQYF
TGTGCCAGCAGCCCTCAGGGACTAGCGGACCACGAGCAGTACTTC
>many|TRBD2|TRBV7-2|TRBJ2-5
CASSSSGKETQYF
TGTGCCAGCAGCTCTAGCGGGAAGGAGACCCAGTACTTC
>few|TRBD2|TRBV5-1|TRBJ2-5
CASSVPSGRAETQYF
TGCGCCAGCAGCGTACCAAGCGGGAGAGCGGAGACCCAGTACTTC
>few|-|TRBV5-1|TRBJ2-7
CASSRDGNPYEQYF
TGCGCCAGCAGCCGGGACGGGAACCCCTACGAGCAGTACTTC
>few|TRBD2|TRBV5-1|TRBJ2-1
CASSGRTSGNNEQFF
TGCGCCAGCAGCGGACGGACTAGCGGTAACAATGAGCAGTTCTTC
>-|-|TRBV6-1|TRBJ1-3
CASTPGREGNTIYF
TGTGCCAGCACTCCCGGACGGGAAGGAAACACCATATATTTT
>-|TRBD1|TRBV11-2|TRBJ1-2
CASDFGTGLRGYTF
TGTGCCAGCGATTTTGGGACAGGTTTGAGGGGCTACACCTTC
>few|TRBD2|TRBV9|TRBJ2-2
CASSTGLAGLTGELFF
TGTGCCAGCAGCACGGGACTAGCGGGTCTTACCGGGGAGCTGTTTTTT
>once|TRBD1|TRBV18|TRBJ2-7
CASHTGDRAHEQYF
TGTGCCAGCCATACAGGGGACAGGGCACACGAGCAGTACTTC
>-|-|TRBV5-1|TRBJ2-1
CASSFGGVGHNEQFF
TGCGCCAGCAGCTTCGGGGGAGTGGGCCACAATGAGCAGTTCTTC
>many|-|TRBV6-1|TRBJ1-5
CASSGTDNQPQHF
TGTGCCAGCAGTGGGACAGACAATCAGCCCCAGCATTTT
>-|-|TRBV11-3|TRBJ1-1
CASRAQVKGTEAFF
TGTGCCAGCAGGGCACAGGTTAAAGGAACTGAAGCTTTCTTT
>-|-|TRBV6-4|TRBJ2-3
CASSDSGGGTSTDTQYF
TGTGCCAGCAGTGACTCTGGGGGAGGTACCAGCACAGATACGCAGTATTTT
>-|-|TRBV9|TRBJ2-6
CASSVGRRSGANVLTF
TGTGCCAGCAGCGTAGGAAGAAGGTCTGGGGCCAACGTCCTGACTTTC
>few|-|TRBV2|TRBJ1-2
CASSGGLGVYGYTF
TGTGCCAGCAGTGGCGGTCTGGGGGTCTATGGCTACACCTTC
>-|TRBD2|TRBV20-1|TRBJ2-7
CSARDDRLAGVLEQYF
TGCAGTGCTAGAGACGATAGACTAGCGGGAGTTCTCGAGCAGTACTTC
>once|-|TRBV4-1|TRBJ2-3
CASSSIAGVADTQYF
TGCGCCAGCAGCTCGATAGCAGGGGTCGCAGATACGCAGTATTTT
>-|-|TRBV7-2|TRBJ1-3
CASSLTHGSSGNTIYF
TGTGCCAGCAGCTTGACCCACGGGAGCTCTGGAAACACCATATATTTT
>few|TRBD2|TRBV27|TRBJ2-7
CASSLLPSGSNEQYF
TGTGCCAGCAGTTTATTGCCTAGCGGGAGCAACGAGCAGTACTTC
>many|TRBD1|TRBV6-2/TRBV6-3|TRBJ1-1
CASSRGQGAISEAFF
TGTGCCAGCAGTCGAGGACAGGGGGCGATTTCTGAAGCTTTCTTT
>many|TRBD2|TRBV20-1|TRBJ2-3
CSAGGREGPRGTQYF
TGCAGTGCCGGAGGGCGGGAGGGCCCTCGAGGTACGCAGTATTTT
>few|TRBD2|TRBV6-2/TRBV6-3|TRBJ2-1
CASRGGLAGPNSTVNEQFF
TGTGCCAGCAGGGGGGGTCTAGCGGGACCGAACTCCACTGTTAATGAGCAGTTCTTC
>-|-|TRBV20-1|TRBJ2-3
CSAHGGAGRTDTQYF
TGCAGTGCCCACGGGGGTGCGGGACGCACAGATACGCAGTATTTT
>-|TRBD1|TRBV5-1|TRBJ2-7
CASSLLGTGSYEQYF
TGCGCCAGCAGCTTGTTGGGGACAGGGTCCTACGAGCAGTACTTC
>-|-|TRBV5-4|TRBJ2-6
CASSLGRKTGANVLTF
TGTGCCAGCAGCTTGGGTAGAAAGACCGGGGCCAACGTCCTGACTTTC
>-|-|TRBV20-1|TRBJ1-1
CSAERHQTGEAFF
TGCAGTGCCGAGAGACACCAAACAGGGGAAGCTTTCTTT
>-|-|TRBV27|TRBJ1-6
CASSFGGGNSPLHF
TGTGCCAGCAGTTTTGGCGGGGGAAATTCACCCCTCCACTTT
>-|-|TRBV7-2|TRBJ2-1
CASSLAARSSYEQFF
TGTGCCAGCAGCTTAGCGGCCAGGAGCTCCTACGAGCAGTTCTTC